The 17 T cell receptor beta chains below all came from one sample that was sequenced in a study of blood T cell repertoires in COVID-19. The protocol was immunoSEQ multiplex PCR, while the TCRdb copy is restricted to in-frame clones and leaves out a portion. In the table there are 150,000 or so clones, approximately 83% of which are singletons. Sequenced sample: PBMCs or T cells enriched from blood (not recorded which). These receptors were collected from a man aged 50 to 59 who had recovered from COVID-19.

V and J are TRBV4-3 and TRBJ1-5; the match to TRBD1 covers 8 bases. The CDR3 runs 14 residues. With V trimmed by 0 bases and J by 7 bases, 2 bases remained unmatched. Germline assignment: CDR1 LGHNA and CDR2 YSLEER. CDR3 amino acids: CASSQETGEQPQHF. CDR3 sequence (DNA): TGCGCCAGCAGCCAAGAGACAGGGGAACAGCCCCAGCATTTT.

V is TRBV5-1 and J is TRBJ2-7; no reliable D call. CDR3 length equals 14 residues. The V end lost 2 bases, the J end lost 0 bases, and 9 bases lay between the germline ends. Germline V gives CDR1 SGHRS, CDR2 YFSETQ. The CDR3 nucleotides are TGCGCCAGCAGCTTACAGACGAGCTCCTACGAGCAGTACTTC. This encodes CASSLQTSSYEQYF.

This clone occurred once. The chain employs TRBV6-6 and TRBJ2-3; weak D call: TRBD1 (5 bases). The CDR3 has 15 amino acids. V was cut by 5 bases and J by 5 bases, with 17 bases left in between. Germline V gives CDR1 MNHNY, CDR2 SVGAGI (reference sequence). CDR3 loop: CASSQDLGQGDTQYF. The CDR3 DNA sequence: TGTGCCAGCAGTCAAGACCTAGGGCAGGGAGATACGCAGTATTTT.

The V gene is TRBV19, the J gene TRBJ2-4, with D unclear. V was trimmed by 7 bases and J by 0 bases, leaving 16 bases between them. Germline lookup yields CDR1 LNHDA and CDR2 SQIVND (reference sequence). The CDR3 has 16 residues. As DNA, the CDR3 is TGTGCCAGTACCCGAACGGGTTACCTAGCCAAAAACATTCAGTACTTC. Its translation is CASTRTGYLAKNIQYF.

The chain couples TRBV20-1 to TRBJ1-2; unclear D gene. Deletions cut 6 bases from V and 1 base from J, with 18 bases between. The germline CDR1 and CDR2 sequences are DFQATT and SNEGSKA (reference sequence). The CDR3 extends over 15 amino acids. The CDR3, as DNA: TGCAGTGCCAGTAACACCAACCAGGTTAACTATGGCTACACCTTC. It specifies CSASNTNQVNYGYTF.

The chain links TRBV5-1 to TRBJ2-3; tentatively, D is TRBD2 (5 bases). Trimming pared 0 bases from V and 5 bases from J, leaving 7 bases between. The germline V gene encodes CDR1 SGHRS and CDR2 YFSETQ. The CDR3 is 13 amino acids. The CDR3 reads CASSLAAGDTQYF. CDR3 in DNA: TGCGCCAGCAGCTTGGCTGCGGGAGATACGCAGTATTTT.

V usage is TRBV3-1 (or the pseudogene TRBV3-2) and J usage is TRBJ1-1; D gene unclear. The CDR3 loop spans 14 amino acids. With 1 base removed from V and 1 base from J, the gap between germline ends came to 7 bases. Per germline, CDR1 LGHDT and CDR2 YNNKEL (reference sequence). CDR3 sequence: CASSQGRANTEAFF. The CDR3 DNA reads as TGTGCCAGCAGCCAAGGGCGGGCGAACACTGAAGCTTTCTTT.

The rearrangement joins TRBV5-1 to TRBJ1-3; 9 nucleotides agree with TRBD1. J gave up 0 bases and V 4 bases, and 14 bases lay outside the gene matches. The CDR3 loop spans 19 amino acids. The germline V gene encodes CDR1 SGHRS and CDR2 YFSETQ. Here the CDR3 DNA reads TGCGCCAGCAGCCCCCGGGACAGGGTTCCGGGAAGCTCTGGAAACACCATATATTTT. Protein product: CASSPRDRVPGSSGNTIYF. Looking up the rest from reference TRBV5-1 and TRBJ1-3 gives the full variable domain: KAGVTQTPRYLIKTRGQQVTLSCSPISGHRSVSWYQQTPGQGLQFLFEYFSETQRNKGNFPGRFSGRQFSNSRSEMNVSTLELGDSALYLCASSPRDRVPGSSGNTIYFGEGSWLTVV.

V is TRBV19 and J is TRBJ1-5; 9 bases line up with TRBD1. The V gene end was trimmed by 5 bases and the J gene end by 4 bases; junction bases not matched to a gene: 6. The germline V gene has CDR1 LNHDA and CDR2 SQIVND (reference sequence). CDR3 length equals 15 residues. The CDR3 region has the DNA TGTGCCAGTAGTGACGGACAGGGGCGAAATCAGCCCCAGCATTTT. Amino acids: CASSDGQGRNQPQHF. Variable domain in full (rest from reference TRBV19 and TRBJ1-5): DGGITQSPKYLFRKEGQNVTLSCEQNLNHDAMYWYRQDPGQGLRLIYYSQIVNDFQKGDIAEGYSVSREKKESFPLTVTSAQKNPTAFYLCASSDGQGRNQPQHFGDGTRLSIL.

CDR3: CASSLRDRNTEAFF. The CDR3 nucleotides are TGTGCCAGCAGCCTCCGGGACAGGAACACTGAAGCTTTCTTT. The V and J genes are TRBV16 and TRBJ1-1; 7 nucleotides align to TRBD1. The CDR3 is 14 residues long. Unmatched junction bases numbered 3, after V lost 4 bases and J lost 1 base. Germline CDR1 is KGHSY and CDR2 is FQNENV.

The rearrangement links TRBV6-5 to TRBJ1-6; 10 bases are a match to TRBD1. CDR3 size: 14 residues. Germline-derived CDR1 and CDR2 are MNHEY and SVGAGI. The J segment lost 7 bases and the V segment lost 8 bases, leaving 5 bases of the junction unmatched. CDR3 sequence (DNA): TGTGCCAGCGGGGGGACAGGGGAGAATTCACCCCTCCACTTT. Residues: CASGGTGENSPLHF.

This chain uses TRBV30 with TRBJ2-1; TRBD1 agrees at 7 bases. This CDR3 is 14 amino acids long. Germline loops: CDR1 GTSNPN, CDR2 SVGIG (reference sequence). Trimming cost V 7 bases and J 2 bases; bases outside gene matches: 8. CDR3 DNA: TGTGCCTCCGAGACAGGGAGTACCTACAATGAGCAGTTCTTC. This encodes CASETGSTYNEQFF.

The chain links TRBV6-5 to TRBJ2-3; TRBD2 aligns across 11 bases. This CDR3 region has 15 residues. Germline trimming cut 5 bases from V and 9 bases from J; bases unmatched to any gene: 10. The V gene's germline CDR1 is MNHEY and CDR2 SVGAGI. CDR3 sequence reads: CASSPELAGVSTQYF. DNA for the CDR3: TGTGCCAGCAGTCCGGAACTAGCGGGAGTTTCAACGCAGTATTTT.

CDR3 nucleotide sequence: TGTGCCACCAGCTATCGGGTCTATCAGCCCCAGCATTTT. Its translation: CATSYRVYQPQHF. The rearrangement joins TRBV15 to TRBJ1-5, with D unresolved. Germline-derived CDR1 and CDR2 are LNHNV and YYDKDF (reference sequence). Trimming stripped 5 bases from V and 5 bases from J, with 10 bases between. The CDR3 is made up of 13 amino acids.

The CDR3, as DNA: TGTGCCACCAGCATAGGACAGGGCCTCTCTGGGGCCAACGTCCTGACTTTC. Translation: CATSIGQGLSGANVLTF. The chain links TRBV15 to TRBJ2-6; 8 nucleotides match TRBD1. The length of the CDR3 is 17 residues. V trimming: 4 bases; J trimming: 0 bases; junction bases outside the gene matches: 5. From germline, CDR1 is LNHNV and CDR2 YYDKDF (reference sequence).

This clone was seen a few times. The J gene is TRBJ2-1, the V gene TRBV6-2 or TRBV6-3, with TRBD2 matching 11 bases. Per germline, CDR1 MNHEY and CDR2 SVGEGT. V lost 5 bases and J lost 6; bases outside the gene matches: 6. CDR3 size: 15 residues. In DNA, the CDR3 is TGTGCCAGCAGTGTTAGCGGGGGGGGAGGCAATGAGCAGTTCTTC. Its translation is CASSVSGGGGNEQFF.

The chain links TRBV2 to TRBJ2-7; maybe TRBD2 (7 bases). In germline, CDR1 is SNHLY, CDR2 FYNNEI. With 4 bases removed from V and 3 bases from J, the gap between germline ends came to 22 bases. The CDR3 loop spans 17 amino acids. The CDR3 loop reads CASSVSGRGASYYEQYF. The CDR3 region has the DNA TGTGCCAGCAGTGTTAGCGGACGGGGGGCCAGTTACTACGAGCAGTACTTC.